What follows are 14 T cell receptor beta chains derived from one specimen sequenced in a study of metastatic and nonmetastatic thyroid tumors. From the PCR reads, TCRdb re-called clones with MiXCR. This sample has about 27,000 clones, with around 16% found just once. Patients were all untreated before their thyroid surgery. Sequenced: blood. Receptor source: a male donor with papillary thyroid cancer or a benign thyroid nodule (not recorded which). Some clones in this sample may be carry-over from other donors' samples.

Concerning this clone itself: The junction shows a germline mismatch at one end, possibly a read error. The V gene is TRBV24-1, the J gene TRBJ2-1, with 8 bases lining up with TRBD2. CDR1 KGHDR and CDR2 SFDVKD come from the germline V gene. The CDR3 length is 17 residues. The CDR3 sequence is CATSDRATSGSLYEHFF. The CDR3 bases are TGTGCCACCAGTGACCGTGCGACAAGCGGGAGTCTCTATGAGCATTTCTTC.

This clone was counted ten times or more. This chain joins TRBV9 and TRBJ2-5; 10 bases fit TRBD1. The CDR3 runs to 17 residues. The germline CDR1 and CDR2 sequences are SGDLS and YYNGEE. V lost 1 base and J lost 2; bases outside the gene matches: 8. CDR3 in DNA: TGTGCCAGCAGCGTAACCCCCGGGACAGGGGCTCAAGAGACCCAGTACTTC. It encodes CASSVTPGTGAQETQYF.

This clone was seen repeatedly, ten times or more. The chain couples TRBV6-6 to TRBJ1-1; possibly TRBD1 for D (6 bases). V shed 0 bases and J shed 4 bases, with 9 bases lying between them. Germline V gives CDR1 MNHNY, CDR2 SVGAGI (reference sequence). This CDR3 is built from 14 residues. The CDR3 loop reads CASSYSGRGTEAFF. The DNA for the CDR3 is TGTGCCAGCAGTTACTCAGGCAGGGGCACTGAAGCTTTCTTT.

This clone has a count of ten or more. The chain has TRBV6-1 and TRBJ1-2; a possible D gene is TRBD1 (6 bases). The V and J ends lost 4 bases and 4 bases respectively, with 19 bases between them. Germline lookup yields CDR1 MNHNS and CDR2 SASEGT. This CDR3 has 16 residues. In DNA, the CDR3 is TGTGCCAGCAGTGGGACAGACACGACACTAGTCTATGGCTACACCTTC. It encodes CASSGTDTTLVYGYTF.

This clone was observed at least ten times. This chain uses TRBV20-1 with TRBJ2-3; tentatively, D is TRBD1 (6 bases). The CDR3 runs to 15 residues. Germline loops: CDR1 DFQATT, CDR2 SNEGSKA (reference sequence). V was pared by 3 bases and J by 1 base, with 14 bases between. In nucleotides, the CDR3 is TGCAGTGCTAGGGACAGAGCGGCGGGCACAGATACGCAGTATTTT. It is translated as CSARDRAAGTDTQYF.

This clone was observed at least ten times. The CDR3 DNA follows: TGTGCCAGTAGTTTTACCCCCGGGAAGATCTACTCTGGAAACACCATATATTTT. Translation gives CASSFTPGKIYSGNTIYF. The V call is TRBV19, the J call TRBJ1-3; no definite D call. Germline CDR1 and CDR2: LNHDA and SQIVND (reference sequence). CDR3 length: 18 residues. Trimming left V 5 bases short and J 0 bases short, with 20 bases between.

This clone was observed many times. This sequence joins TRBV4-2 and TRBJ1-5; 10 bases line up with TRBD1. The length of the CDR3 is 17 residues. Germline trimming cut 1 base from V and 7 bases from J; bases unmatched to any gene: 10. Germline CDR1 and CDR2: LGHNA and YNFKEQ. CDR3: CASSQVGDRGGGQPQHF. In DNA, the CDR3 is TGTGCCAGCAGCCAAGTTGGGGACAGGGGAGGAGGACAGCCCCAGCATTTT.

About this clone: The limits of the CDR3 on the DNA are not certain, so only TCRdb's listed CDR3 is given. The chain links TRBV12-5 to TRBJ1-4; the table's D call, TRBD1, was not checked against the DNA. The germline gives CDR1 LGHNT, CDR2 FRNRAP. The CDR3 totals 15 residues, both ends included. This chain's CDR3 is CASGSGQRRMKNCFF.

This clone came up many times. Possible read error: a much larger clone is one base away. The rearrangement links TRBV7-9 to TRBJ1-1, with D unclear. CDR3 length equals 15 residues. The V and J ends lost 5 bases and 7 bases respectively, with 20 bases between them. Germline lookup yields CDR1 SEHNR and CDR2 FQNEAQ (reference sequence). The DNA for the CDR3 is TGTGCCAGCAGCCCCCCGTTGTCTATGAGCGTTGAAGCTTTCTTT. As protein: CASSPPLSMSVEAFF. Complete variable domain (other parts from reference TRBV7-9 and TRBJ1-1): DTGVSQNPRHKITKRGQNVTFRCDPISEHNRLYWYRQTLGQGPEFLTYFQNEAQLEKSRLLSDRFSAERPKGSFSTLEIQRTEQGDSAMYLCASSPPLSMSVEAFFGQGTRLTVV.

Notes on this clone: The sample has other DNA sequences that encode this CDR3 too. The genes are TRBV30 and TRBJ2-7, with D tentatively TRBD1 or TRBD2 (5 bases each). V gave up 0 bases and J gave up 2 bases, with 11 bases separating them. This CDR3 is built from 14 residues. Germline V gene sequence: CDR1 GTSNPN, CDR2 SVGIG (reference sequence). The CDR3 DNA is TGTGCCTGGAGTGTAGCAGGGACGGCCTACGAGCAGTACTTC. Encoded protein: CAWSVAGTAYEQYF. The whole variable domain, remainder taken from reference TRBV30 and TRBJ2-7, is SQTIHQWPATLVQPVGSPLSLECTVEGTSNPNLYWYRQAAGRGLQLLFYSVGIGQISSEVPQNLSASRPQDRQFILSSKKLLLSDSGFYLCAWSVAGTAYEQYFGPGTRLTVT.

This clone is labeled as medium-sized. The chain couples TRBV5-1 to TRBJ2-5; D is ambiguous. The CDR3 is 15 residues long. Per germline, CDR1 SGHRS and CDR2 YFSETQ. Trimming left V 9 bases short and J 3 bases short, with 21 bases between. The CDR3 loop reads CATHPADKKKETQYF. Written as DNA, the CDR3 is TGCGCCACCCACCCGGCAGACAAGAAGAAAGAGACCCAGTACTTC.

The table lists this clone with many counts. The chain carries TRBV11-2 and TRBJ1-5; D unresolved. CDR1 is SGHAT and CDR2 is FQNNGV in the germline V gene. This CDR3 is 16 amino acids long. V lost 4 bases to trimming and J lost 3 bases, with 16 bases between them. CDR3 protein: CASSSTEADFNQPQHF. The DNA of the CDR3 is TGTGCCAGCAGCTCTACAGAGGCTGATTTCAATCAGCCCCAGCATTTT.

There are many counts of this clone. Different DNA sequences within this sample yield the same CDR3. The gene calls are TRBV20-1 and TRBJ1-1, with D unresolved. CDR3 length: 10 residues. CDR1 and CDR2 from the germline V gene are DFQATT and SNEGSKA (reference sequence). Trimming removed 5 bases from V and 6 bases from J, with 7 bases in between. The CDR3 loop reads CSADIPEAFF. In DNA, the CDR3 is TGCAGTGCTGATATCCCTGAAGCTTTCTTT.

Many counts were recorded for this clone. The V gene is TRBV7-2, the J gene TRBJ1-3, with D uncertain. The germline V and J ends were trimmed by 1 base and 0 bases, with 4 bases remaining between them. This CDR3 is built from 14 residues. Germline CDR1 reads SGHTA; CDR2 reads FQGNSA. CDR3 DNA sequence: TGTGCCAGCAGCTTAGGGCTCTCTGGAAACACCATATATTTT. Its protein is CASSLGLSGNTIYF.